These 23 T cell receptor beta chains came from one sample sequenced in a study of T-cell reconstitution after alpha-beta-depleted transplantation in children. Unique molecular identifiers featured in how the TCRbeta library was prepared. A single record per CDR3 protein comes from TCRdb applying MiXCR to the PCR reads. The data show 610,000 or so distinct CDR3 sequences, 25% to 30% seen once. The specimen was PBMCs, collected before TCRalphabeta/CD19-depleted stem cell transplant. The receptors stem from a boy younger than two with Wiskott-Aldrich syndrome, due to receive a stem cell transplant.

In this sample, this clonotype turned up a few times. The genes are TRBV4-2 and TRBJ2-3, with 7 positions matching TRBD2. V shed 4 bases, J shed 2 bases, and the junction held 12 bases outside the gene matches. The CDR3 totals 17 residues. In germline, CDR1 is LGHNA, CDR2 YNFKEQ. This chain's CDR3 is CASSRERDYPFTDTQYF. The CDR3 DNA reads as TGTGCCAGCAGCCGGGAACGGGACTACCCATTCACAGATACGCAGTATTTT.

To note about this clonotype: Germline is not matched at one junction end, which may reflect a read error. The V call is TRBV5-1, the J call TRBJ2-1; D gene ambiguous. Germline CDR1 SGHRS, CDR2 YFSETQ. The CDR3 is made up of 12 amino acids. The CDR3 loop is CASNLDHNEQFF. CDR3 nucleotides: TGCGCCAGCAACTTGGACCACAATGAGCAGTTCTTC.

This clonotype was seen more than once but under ten times. The chain combines TRBV11-2 with TRBJ1-2; D remains ambiguous. This CDR3 contains 15 residues. CDR1 SGHAT and CDR2 FQNNGV come from the germline V gene. Trimming removed 2 bases from V and 8 bases from J, with 18 bases in between. CDR3 region: CASSLKPDPVAGYTF. The DNA for the CDR3 is TGTGCCAGCAGCTTAAAGCCAGACCCCGTGGCAGGCTACACCTTC.

This clonotype was picked up a small number of times. The gene calls are TRBV29-1 and TRBJ2-5; D ambiguous. From germline, CDR1 is SQVTM and CDR2 ANQGSEA. Trimming removed 0 bases at V and 1 base at J, with 9 bases between. The CDR3 extends over 14 amino acids. The CDR3 DNA follows: TGCAGCGTTGAAGATAGGCAGCCCCAAGAGACCCAGTACTTC. Translating gives CSVEDRQPQETQYF. Using reference TRBV29-1 and TRBJ2-5 for the parts outside the CDR3, the full variable domain is SAVISQKPSRDICQRGTSLTIQCQVDSQVTMMFWYRQQPGQSLTLIATANQGSEATYESGFVIDKFPISRPNLTFSTLTVSNMSPEDSSIYLCSVEDRQPQETQYFGPGTRLLVL.

This clonotype was picked up a small number of times. J is TRBJ1-2 and V is TRBV29-1; D is ambiguous. Looked up from germline, CDR1 is SQVTM and CDR2 is ANQGSEA. The length of the CDR3 is 13 residues. The V end lost 5 bases, the J end lost 4 bases, and 14 bases lay between the germline ends. CDR3 loop: CSVRSTGGYGYTF. The DNA of the CDR3 is TGCAGCGTTAGGTCGACCGGCGGCTATGGCTACACCTTC.

The chain joins TRBV29-1 to TRBJ1-1, with 7 bases lining up with TRBD1. The V gene end was trimmed by 6 bases and the J gene end by 3 bases; junction bases not matched to a gene: 7. CDR3 length: 13 amino acids. Germline V lookup: CDR1 SQVTM, CDR2 ANQGSEA. CDR3 sequence reads: CSVHKQGDTEAFF. The CDR3 DNA reads as TGCAGCGTCCACAAGCAGGGGGACACTGAAGCTTTCTTT.

The CDR3 loop reads CSASSLAGGPFHEQYF. CDR3 sequence (DNA): TGCAGTGCTAGTAGCCTAGCGGGAGGGCCTTTCCACGAGCAGTACTTC. The gene calls are TRBV20-1 and TRBJ2-7; 12 bases line up with TRBD2. The junction had 11 bases not matched to a gene; V was cut back by 3 bases and J by 5 bases. CDR1 and CDR2 from the germline V gene are DFQATT and SNEGSKA (reference sequence). The CDR3 has 16 amino acids.

Only a few counts were recorded for this clonotype. V usage is TRBV5-5 and J usage is TRBJ2-5; D remains ambiguous. Germline V CDR1 and CDR2: SGHKS, YYEKEE (reference sequence). Trimming pared 4 bases from V and 5 bases from J, leaving 18 bases between. This CDR3 is 15 amino acids long. DNA for the CDR3: TGTGCCAGCAGCCCCGACGGTGCGGTCAAGGAGACCCAGTACTTC. Protein sequence: CASSPDGAVKETQYF.

The V and J genes are TRBV12-3 or TRBV12-4 and TRBJ2-2; either TRBD1 or TRBD2 may supply D (6 bases each). There are 16 residues in the CDR3. With 3 bases removed from V and 3 bases from J, the gap between germline ends came to 14 bases. The CDR3 DNA reads as TGTGCCAGCAGTTTGTATGGGGGGCCGGACACCGGGGAGCTGTTTTTT. Translating gives CASSLYGGPDTGELFF.

The V gene is TRBV5-1, the J gene TRBJ2-5, with 7 bases aligning to TRBD1. With V trimmed by 4 bases and J by 12 bases, 15 bases remained unmatched. CDR3 size: 14 residues. Germline assignment: CDR1 SGHRS and CDR2 YFSETQ. CDR3 sequence reads: CASSPRGQEEMKYF. The CDR3 DNA sequence: TGCGCCAGCAGCCCGAGAGGACAGGAGGAAATGAAGTACTTC.

V gene TRBV9 combines with J gene TRBJ2-4; the match to TRBD2 covers 10 bases. Germline CDR1 is SGDLS and CDR2 is YYNGEE. This CDR3 comprises 17 residues. The V segment lost 1 base and the J segment 4 bases; nucleotides outside the gene matches: 8. The DNA for the CDR3 is TGTGCCAGCAGCGTACGCGGGACTAGCGTTGGGAAAAACATTCAGTACTTC. Its translation: CASSVRGTSVGKNIQYF.

The sample holds a few counts of this clonotype. J is TRBJ1-1 and V is TRBV29-1, with D perhaps matching TRBD1 (5 bases). CDR1 SQVTM and CDR2 ANQGSEA come from the germline V gene. The CDR3 has 16 residues. Trimming cost V 8 bases and J 4 bases, with 26 bases left between them. The CDR3 reads CSSLDYRSGGITEAFF. The CDR3 DNA reads TGCAGCTCTCTAGATTACAGGAGCGGGGGGATCACTGAAGCTTTCTTT.

This chain joins TRBV5-1 and TRBJ2-5; tentatively, D is TRBD2 (7 bases). Germline V CDR1 and CDR2: SGHRS, YFSETQ. Between the trimmed V and J ends, which lost 1 base and 10 bases, there was a span of 17 bases. The CDR3 is made up of 14 amino acids. CDR3 region: CASSLRAGEGSQYF. DNA of the CDR3: TGCGCCAGCAGCTTGCGGGCAGGGGAGGGCAGCCAGTACTTC.

This clonotype was observed a handful of times. J is TRBJ2-1 and V is TRBV11-2; TRBD2 matches at 14 bases. There are 16 residues in the CDR3. V gave up 3 bases and J gave up 7 bases; unmatched junction bases: 5. Per germline, CDR1 SGHAT and CDR2 FQNNGV. DNA of the CDR3: TGTGCCAGCAGCTTGGGACTAGCGGGAGTGGGGAATGAGCAGTTCTTC. Its translation: CASSLGLAGVGNEQFF. The variable domain in full, completed from reference TRBV11-2 and TRBJ2-1, reads EAGVAQSPRYKIIEKRQSVAFWCNPISGHATLYWYQQILGQGPKLLIQFQNNGVVDDSQLPKDRFSAERLKGVDSTLKIQPAKLEDSAVYLCASSLGLAGVGNEQFFGPGTRLTVL.

The CDR3 DNA reads as TGCAGTGCGCCGGATCGGGACAGGGTAAACGGCTACACCTTC. It encodes CSAPDRDRVNGYTF. J is TRBJ1-2 and V is TRBV20-1; 9 positions match TRBD1. The CDR3 contains 14 residues. CDR1 and CDR2 (germline): DFQATT, SNEGSKA (reference sequence). V dropped 6 bases and J dropped 8; count of bases not matched to a gene: 13.

The chain employs TRBV5-1 and TRBJ2-7; D call uncertain. Germline V lookup: CDR1 SGHRS, CDR2 YFSETQ. V dropped 2 bases and J dropped 0 bases, with 6 bases sitting between them. The length of the CDR3 is 13 residues. The CDR3 coding sequence is TGCGCCAGCAGCTTTGAACACTCCTACGAGCAGTACTTC. Amino acid sequence: CASSFEHSYEQYF.

This clonotype was seen more than once but under ten times. The genes are TRBV10-3 and TRBJ2-1; TRBD2 matches 9 bases. V shed 10 bases and J 8 bases; nucleotides not matched to a gene: 12. This CDR3 region has 14 residues. Per germline, CDR1 ENHRY and CDR2 SYGVKD. The CDR3 region is CATYSGRPPHEQFF. CDR3 DNA sequence: TGTGCCACCTATAGCGGGAGACCCCCCCATGAGCAGTTCTTC.

This rearrangement joins TRBV5-6 to TRBJ2-5; D ambiguous. V lost 0 bases, J lost 5 bases, and 14 bases lay in between. Germline V gives CDR1 SGHDT, CDR2 YYEEEE. The CDR3 loop spans 15 amino acids. The CDR3 reads CASSLVEASGETQYF. In DNA form, the CDR3 reads TGTGCCAGCAGCTTGGTCGAGGCCAGTGGGGAGACCCAGTACTTC.

The chain is built from TRBV5-5 and TRBJ2-1; D not resolved. Germline V gene lookup returns CDR1 SGHKS and CDR2 YYEKEE (reference sequence). V shed 3 bases and J shed 0 bases, with 19 bases lying between them. The CDR3 is made up of 18 amino acids. The CDR3, as DNA: TGTGCCAGCAGCTACGCAGCACCTAGGAGTAGCTCCTACAATGAGCAGTTCTTC. Translating gives CASSYAAPRSSSYNEQFF.

The CDR3: CASRRGSHEQYF. CDR3 in DNA: TGTGCCAGCAGGAGGGGGTCCCACGAGCAGTACTTC. This chain connects TRBV27 to TRBJ2-7, with a possible D match to TRBD1 (6 bases). V gave up 6 bases and J gave up 5 bases, with 11 bases separating them. Germline CDR1 MNHEY, CDR2 SMNVEV (reference sequence). The length of the CDR3 is 12 residues.

A few counts support this clonotype. The chain carries TRBV9 and TRBJ2-7, with 7 positions matching TRBD1. Germline CDR1 SGDLS, CDR2 YYNGEE. The J segment lost 2 bases and the V segment lost 0 bases, leaving 2 bases of the junction unmatched. The CDR3 runs 14 residues. The CDR3 nucleotides are TGTGCCAGCAGCGTAGGGGGACAGCCCTACGAGCAGTACTTC. Residues: CASSVGGQPYEQYF.

V gene TRBV12-3 or TRBV12-4 combines with J gene TRBJ2-1, with 7 bases fitting TRBD2. This CDR3 region has 13 residues. The V segment lost 3 bases and the J segment 8 bases; nucleotides outside the gene matches: 4. The CDR3 sequence: CASSFRTRDEQFF. Written as DNA, the CDR3 is TGTGCCAGCAGTTTTCGGACTAGAGATGAGCAGTTCTTC.

At least ten counts were recorded for this clonotype. The rearrangement uses TRBV9 and TRBJ2-3; D is undetermined. The CDR3 has 12 residues. Germline loops: CDR1 SGDLS, CDR2 YYNGEE. V was trimmed by 0 bases and J by 5 bases, leaving 4 bases between them. The CDR3 is CASSVAGDTQYF. CDR3 DNA sequence: TGTGCCAGCAGCGTAGCGGGAGATACGCAGTATTTT.